The T cell receptor beta chain described here comes from a study of cytomegalovirus exposure and HLA in healthy donors. Study-level information: An early release of data contained some 80 million unique TCRs, which came from HLA-typed donors.

The CDR3 length is 15 residues. V gave up 2 bases and J gave up 4 bases; unmatched junction bases: 4. From germline, CDR1 is SGHDT and CDR2 YYEEEE. Primers for the PCR totalled 60 Vbeta and 13 Jbeta. The repertoire was sequenced with immunoSEQ multiplex PCR; TCRdb's copy has only in-frame clones and lacks some. The sample has 150,000 to 200,000 clones, and its top ten clones hold over 1%. Sequencing used PBMCs. V usage is TRBV5-6 and J usage is TRBJ2-3; 10 bases are a match to TRBD2. The receptor was derived from a woman between 55 and 75 years old in good health and CMV-seronegative. The CDR3 coding sequence is TGTGCCAGCAGCTTCACTAGCGGGGTAGCAGATACGCAGTATTTT. This encodes CASSFTSGVADTQYF.